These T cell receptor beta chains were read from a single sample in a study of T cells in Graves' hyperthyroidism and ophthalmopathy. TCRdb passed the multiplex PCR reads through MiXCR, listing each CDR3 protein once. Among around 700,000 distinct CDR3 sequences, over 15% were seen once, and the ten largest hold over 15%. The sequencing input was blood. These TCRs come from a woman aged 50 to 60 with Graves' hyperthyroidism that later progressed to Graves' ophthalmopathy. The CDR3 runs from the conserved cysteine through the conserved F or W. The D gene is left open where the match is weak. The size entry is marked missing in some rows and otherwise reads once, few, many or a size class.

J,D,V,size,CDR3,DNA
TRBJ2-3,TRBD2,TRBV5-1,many,CASSFPSGGSTDTQYF,TGCGCCAGCAGCTTCCCTAGCGGGGGAAGTACAGATACGCAGTATTTT
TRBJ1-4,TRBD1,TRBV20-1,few,CSASPQTGDFATNEKLFF,TGCAGTGCTTCACCCCAGACAGGGGACTTCGCAACTAATGAAAAACTGTTTTTT
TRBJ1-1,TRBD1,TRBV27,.,CASSTTGESTEAFF,TGTGCCAGCAGTACGACAGGGGAAAGCACTGAAGCTTTCTTT
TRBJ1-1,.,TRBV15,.,CATKGGGTEAFF,TGTGCCACCAAAGGGGGAGGGACTGAAGCTTTCTTT
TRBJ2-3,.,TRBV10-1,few,CASSGGLITDTQYF,TGCGCCAGCAGTGGCGGACTTATAACAGATACGCAGTATTTT
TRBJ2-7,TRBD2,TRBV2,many,CASRTSGGPSEQYF,TGTGCCAGCAGGACTAGCGGGGGGCCCTCCGAGCAGTACTTC
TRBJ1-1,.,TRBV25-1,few,CASSEWKGAATEAFF,TGTGCCAGCAGTGAATGGAAAGGGGCGGCCACTGAAGCTTTCTTT
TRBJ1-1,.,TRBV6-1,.,CASKENTEAFF,TGTGCCAGCAAAGAGAACACTGAAGCTTTCTTT
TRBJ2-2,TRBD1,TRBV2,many,CASSERQGGTGELFF,TGTGCCAGCAGCGAGAGACAGGGTGGAACCGGGGAGCTGTTTTTT
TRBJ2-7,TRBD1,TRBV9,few,CASSVGQGEYEQYF,TGTGCCAGCAGCGTAGGCCAGGGGGAATACGAGCAGTACTTC
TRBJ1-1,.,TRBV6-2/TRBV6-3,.,CAAQPLQGSTEAFF,TGTGCCGCGCAGCCCCTCCAGGGTAGCACTGAAGCTTTCTTT
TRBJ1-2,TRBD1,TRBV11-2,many,CASSRGQVNYGYTF,TGTGCCAGCAGCAGGGGACAGGTTAACTATGGCTACACCTTC
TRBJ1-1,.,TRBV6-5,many,CASSYSGTLEAFF,TGTGCCAGCAGTTACTCCGGGACACTTGAAGCTTTCTTT
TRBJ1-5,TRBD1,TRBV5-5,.,CASSLSGTGVGSNQPQHF,TGTGCCAGCAGCTTGTCCGGGACAGGGGTTGGCAGCAATCAGCCCCAGCATTTT
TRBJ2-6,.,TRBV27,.,CASSLSNGVSGANVLTF,TGTGCCAGCAGTTTATCGAACGGGGTCTCTGGGGCCAACGTCCTGACTTTC
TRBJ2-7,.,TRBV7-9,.,CASSLRQVGRSYEQYF,TGTGCCAGCAGCTTACGACAGGTTGGGCGATCCTACGAGCAGTACTTC
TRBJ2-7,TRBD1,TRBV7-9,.,CASSLGTGAGEQYF,TGTGCCAGCAGCTTGGGGACAGGGGCCGGCGAGCAGTACTTC
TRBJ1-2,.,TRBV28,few,CASSLGGWDDYGYTF,TGTGCCAGCAGTTTAGGGGGTTGGGATGACTATGGCTACACCTTC
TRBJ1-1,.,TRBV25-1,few,CASSVGVSAEAFF,TGTGCCAGCAGTGTAGGGGTCAGCGCTGAAGCTTTCTTT
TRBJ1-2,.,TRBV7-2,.,CASSLGIGGFYGYTF,TGTGCCAGCAGCTTAGGCATTGGGGGGTTCTATGGCTACACCTTC
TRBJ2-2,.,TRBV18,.,CASSQIRDIANTGELFF,TGTGCCAGCTCACAGATCCGGGACATTGCGAACACCGGGGAGCTGTTTTTT
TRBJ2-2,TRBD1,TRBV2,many,CASSQKGQGITGELFF,TGTGCCAGCTCTCAAAAAGGACAGGGAATAACCGGGGAGCTGTTTTTT
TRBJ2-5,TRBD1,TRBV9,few,CASSPTGNANQETQYF,TGTGCCAGCAGCCCGACAGGGAACGCAAACCAAGAGACCCAGTACTTC
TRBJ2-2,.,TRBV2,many,CASRPMGHRGTGELFF,TGTGCCAGCAGGCCAATGGGGCATCGCGGCACCGGGGAGCTGTTTTTT
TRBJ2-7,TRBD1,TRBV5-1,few,CAGPGQGTYEQYF,TGCGCCGGACCGGGACAGGGGACCTACGAGCAGTACTTC
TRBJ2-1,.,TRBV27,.,CASSLSGQSRFF,TGTGCCAGCAGCCTTTCTGGACAGTCGAGGTTCTTC
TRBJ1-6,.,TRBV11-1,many,CASAPGGGRNSPLHF,TGTGCCAGCGCCCCAGGCGGGGGTCGAAATTCACCCCTCCACTTT
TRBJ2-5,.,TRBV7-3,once,CASSFLGPGGGIQETQYF,TGTGCCAGCAGCTTTTTGGGACCCGGCGGGGGCATCCAAGAGACCCAGTACTTC
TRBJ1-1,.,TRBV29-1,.,CSAGSSTEAFF,TGCAGCGCCGGGAGTTCCACTGAAGCTTTCTTT
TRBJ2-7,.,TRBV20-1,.,CSARRTQAYEQYF,TGCAGTGCTAGACGGACCCAGGCCTACGAGCAGTACTTC
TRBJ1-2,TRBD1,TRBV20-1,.,CSARESGGWYGYTF,TGCAGTGCTAGAGAGTCAGGGGGCTGGTATGGCTACACCTTC
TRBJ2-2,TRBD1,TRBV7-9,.,CASSLAGTGFVPGGITGELFF,TGTGCCAGCAGCTTAGCCGGGACAGGGTTTGTTCCAGGTGGTATCACCGGGGAGCTGTTTTTT
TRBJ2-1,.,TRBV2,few,CASSENQGGLNEQFF,TGTGCCAGCAGTGAAAACCAGGGGGGCCTCAATGAGCAGTTCTTC
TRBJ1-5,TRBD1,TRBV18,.,CASSWDRGRGSQPQHF,TGTGCCAGCTCTTGGGACAGGGGGCGCGGGAGTCAGCCCCAGCATTTT
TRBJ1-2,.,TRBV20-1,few,CSARKTGARYGYTF,TGCAGTGCTAGAAAGACAGGTGCCCGGTATGGCTACACCTTC
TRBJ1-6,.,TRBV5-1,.,CASSLAGGGRSPLHF,TGCGCCAGCAGCTTGGCTGGGGGAGGAAGATCACCCCTCCACTTT
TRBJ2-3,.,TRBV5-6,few,CASSLMDLTDTQYF,TGTGCCAGCAGCTTGATGGACCTCACAGATACGCAGTATTTT
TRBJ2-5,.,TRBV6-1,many,CASAGSQARHETQYF,TGTGCCAGCGCTGGTAGCCAGGCCAGGCACGAGACCCAGTACTTC
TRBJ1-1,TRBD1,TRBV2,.,CASTTGSNTEAFF,TGTGCCAGCACGACAGGGTCGAACACTGAAGCTTTCTTT
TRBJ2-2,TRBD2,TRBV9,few,CATSGGINTGELFF,TGTGCCACGAGCGGGGGAATAAACACCGGGGAGCTGTTTTTT